The present TCR beta chain was sequenced within a study of shared clonotypes between healthy human individuals. Study observations and caveats: In general, naive subsets displayed greater estimated richness than memory subsets did.

For this clone: What it recognizes is unknown.

CD45RO-negative, CCR7-positively selected cells formed the naive CD8 fraction, excluding terminally differentiated effector memory CD45RA+ cells. Sequencing used immunoSEQ multiplex PCR; TCRdb keeps in-frame clones, though not all of them. This sample has 1.5 million to 2.5 million clones; around 96% occur once, and the top ten carry 1.2%. This clonotype was sampled from a young man in good health. Sequencing was performed on naive CD8+ T cells sorted from blood.

The DNA for the CDR3 is TGCGCCAGCCCGCGACGTACCTACGAGCAGTACTTC. Amino acid sequence: CASPRRTYEQYF. V gene TRBV10-2 combines with J gene TRBJ2-5; D is uncertain. The closer fit of TRBJ2-7 to the DNA end suggests the J call may be wrong. Per the germline V gene, CDR1 is WSHSY and CDR2 is SAAADI. The CDR3 sequence is 12 residues long.